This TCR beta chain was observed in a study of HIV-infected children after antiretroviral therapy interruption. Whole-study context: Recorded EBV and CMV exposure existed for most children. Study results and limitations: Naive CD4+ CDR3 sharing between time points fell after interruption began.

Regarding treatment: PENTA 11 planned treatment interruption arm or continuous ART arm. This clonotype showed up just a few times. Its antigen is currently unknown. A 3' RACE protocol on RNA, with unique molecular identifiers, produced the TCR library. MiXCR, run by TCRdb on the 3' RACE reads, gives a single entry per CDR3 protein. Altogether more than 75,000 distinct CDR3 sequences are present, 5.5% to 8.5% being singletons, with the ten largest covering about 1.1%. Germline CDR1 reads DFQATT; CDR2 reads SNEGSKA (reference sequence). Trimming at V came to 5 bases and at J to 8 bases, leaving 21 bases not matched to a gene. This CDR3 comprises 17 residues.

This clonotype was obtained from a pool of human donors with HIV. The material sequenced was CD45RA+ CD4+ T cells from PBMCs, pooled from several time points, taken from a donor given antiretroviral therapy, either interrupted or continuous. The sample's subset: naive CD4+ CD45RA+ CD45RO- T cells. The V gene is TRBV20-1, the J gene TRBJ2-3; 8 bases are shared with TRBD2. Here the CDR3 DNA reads TGCAGTGCTGGAAACCATAGCGGGGTGATTAGTCGCGGTACGCAGTATTTT. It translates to CSAGNHSGVISRGTQYF.